This TCR beta chain was retrieved from a study of Graves' ophthalmopathy and Graves' hyperthyroidism. The study, taken as a whole, reports: Ophthalmopathy progression cases were predicted by the model with 70.59% sensitivity and 72% to 80% specificity. Most expanded clonotypes from thyroid (those above 0.001 frequency) were also found in blood.

Amplifying from RNA transcripts, the study obtained TCR beta CDR3 regions. HTBI primers were employed in first-round RT-PCR, then a second-round multiplex PCR followed. TCRdb reprocessed the multiplex PCR reads with MiXCR, giving one entry per CDR3 protein. The profile shows 200,000 to 250,000 distinct CDR3 sequences, 20% to 25% of them singletons. This CDR3 spans 15 amino acids. Germline CDR1 is SGHTA and CDR2 is FQGTGA. V was pared by 5 bases and J by 3 bases, with 8 bases of the junction left unmatched. Every ophthalmopathy donor presented moderate-to-severe activity, CAS ≥3, NOSPECS ≥4 and duration under 3 months. PBMCs were obtained from roughly 9 ml of fresh peripheral blood. This clonotype occurred many times. Its antigen is unidentified.

The V gene is TRBV7-3, the J gene TRBJ2-7, with TRBD2 matching over 9 bases. This TCR was recovered from a woman between 45 and 65 years old with Graves' ophthalmopathy. Source material: peripheral blood. CDR3 nucleotides: TGTGCCAGCAGCCTCAATAAGCGGGAGGACTACGAGCAGTACTTC. This codes for CASSLNKREDYEQYF.